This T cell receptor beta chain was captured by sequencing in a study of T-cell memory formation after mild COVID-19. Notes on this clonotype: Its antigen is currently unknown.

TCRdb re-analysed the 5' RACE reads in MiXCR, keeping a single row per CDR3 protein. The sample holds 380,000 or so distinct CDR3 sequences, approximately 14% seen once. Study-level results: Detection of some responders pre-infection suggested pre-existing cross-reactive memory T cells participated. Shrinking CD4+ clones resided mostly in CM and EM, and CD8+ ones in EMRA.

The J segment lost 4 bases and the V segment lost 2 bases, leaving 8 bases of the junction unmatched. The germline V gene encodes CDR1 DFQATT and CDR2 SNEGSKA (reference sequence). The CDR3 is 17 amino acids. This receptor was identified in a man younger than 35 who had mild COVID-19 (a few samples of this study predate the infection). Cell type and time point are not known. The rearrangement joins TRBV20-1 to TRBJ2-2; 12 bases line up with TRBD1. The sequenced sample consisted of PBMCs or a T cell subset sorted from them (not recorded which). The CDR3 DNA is TGCAGTGCTAGATCTCACGCGGGACAGGGGGCCACCGGGGAGCTGTTTTTT. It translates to CSARSHAGQGATGELFF.